One and the same sample provided the 21 T cell receptor beta chains below, sequenced in a study of T cell repertoires in cytomegalovirus infection. Their antigens remain unidentified. A single record per CDR3 protein comes from TCRdb applying MiXCR to the reads. Of approximately 730,000 distinct CDR3 sequences listed, roughly 30% are singletons. The starting material was cultured PBMCs, obtained from culture after CMV antigen stimulation. The source is a human donor in good health (CMV status not recorded). Some clones in this sample may be carry-over from other donors' samples.

V is TRBV28 and J is TRBJ1-2, with a possible D match to TRBD1 (5 bases). V was pared by 1 base and J by 2 bases, with 8 bases between. Germline CDR1 and CDR2: MDHEN and SYDVKM. The CDR3 covers 14 residues. This CDR3 is CASSLLGPNYGYTF. CDR3 nucleotides: TGTGCCAGCAGTTTATTGGGGCCCAACTATGGCTACACCTTC.

At least ten counts were recorded for this clonotype. The CDR3 protein is CASTTLVGGGGYTF. The CDR3 DNA sequence: TGTGCCAGCACCACCTTGGTGGGGGGAGGAGGCTACACCTTC. The chain carries TRBV7-2 and TRBJ1-2; D perhaps matches TRBD1 (5 bases). Germline CDR1 and CDR2: SGHTA and FQGNSA. The germline V and J ends were trimmed by 7 bases and 8 bases, with 20 bases remaining between them. This CDR3 comprises 14 residues.

The chain recombines TRBV27 with TRBJ2-7; D gene ambiguous. The CDR3 length is 14 residues. Trimming stripped 8 bases from V and 4 bases from J, with 18 bases between. Germline CDR1 and CDR2: MNHEY and SMNVEV (reference sequence). Here the CDR3 reads CASSPVEFRYEQYF. The CDR3 DNA is TGTGCCAGCTCCCCTGTAGAGTTCAGGTACGAGCAGTACTTC.

V gene TRBV5-1 combines with J gene TRBJ1-2; 7 bases line up with TRBD1. The CDR3 has 14 residues. Trimming removed 4 bases from V and 4 bases from J; junction bases left unmatched: 7. Looked up from germline, CDR1 is SGHRS and CDR2 is YFSETQ. CDR3 protein: CASSVSGTAYGYTF. The CDR3 DNA reads as TGCGCCAGCAGCGTATCCGGGACAGCCTATGGCTACACCTTC.

There are a few counts of this clonotype. This sequence joins TRBV27 and TRBJ2-1, with 8 bases matching TRBD2. The CDR3 consists of 16 residues. Germline V gene lookup returns CDR1 MNHEY and CDR2 SMNVEV (reference sequence). J was trimmed by 7 bases and V by 0 bases; bases with no gene match: 8. CDR3 nucleotides: TGTGCCAGCAGTTTATCCGGGAGGGCTGGGAGGAATGAGCAGTTCTTC. It yields the protein CASSLSGRAGRNEQFF.

The chain joins TRBV27 to TRBJ2-3; TRBD1 matches 9 bases. The CDR3 extends over 16 amino acids. V shed 5 bases, J shed 1 base, and the junction held 7 bases outside the gene matches. In germline, CDR1 is MNHEY, CDR2 SMNVEV (reference sequence). CDR3 loop: CASSQGTGSGTDTQYF. CDR3 sequence (DNA): TGTGCCAGCAGTCAAGGGACAGGGTCGGGCACAGATACGCAGTATTTT.

This clonotype occurred many times. V gene TRBV7-6 combines with J gene TRBJ2-3; D is ambiguous. Trimming left V 6 bases short and J 2 bases short, with 12 bases between. The CDR3 extends over 14 amino acids. Per germline, CDR1 SGHVS and CDR2 FNYEAQ. This CDR3 is CASRADPSTDTQYF. The DNA of the CDR3 is TGTGCCAGCAGGGCCGACCCTTCCACAGATACGCAGTATTTT.

This clonotype was seen a handful of times. The chain links TRBV6-6 to TRBJ1-2; D ambiguous. The V end was cut by 2 bases, the J end by 6 bases, with 10 bases between. This CDR3 is built from 13 residues. Germline CDR1 reads MNHNY; CDR2 reads SVGAGI (reference sequence). The CDR3 coding sequence is TGTGCCAGCAGTTACATACCGGGAGATGGCTACACCTTC. Its translation: CASSYIPGDGYTF.

V usage is TRBV19 and J usage is TRBJ2-7, with 7 positions matching TRBD1. J lost 4 bases, V lost 5 bases, and 11 bases had no gene match. The germline V gene has CDR1 LNHDA and CDR2 SQIVND (reference sequence). The CDR3 is made up of 15 amino acids. DNA for the CDR3: TGTGCCAGTAGTGCCTCAACAGGGGTAGGATACGAGCAGTACTTC. Translating it yields CASSASTGVGYEQYF.

The CDR3 reads CASIGTVGYTF. The CDR3 DNA is TGTGCCAGCATTGGGACAGTTGGCTACACCTTC. This sequence joins TRBV2 and TRBJ1-2, with TRBD1 matching over 7 bases. Germline trimming cut 7 bases from V and 7 bases from J; bases unmatched to any gene: 3. The CDR3 sequence is 11 residues long. Germline CDR1 and CDR2: SNHLY and FYNNEI.

The CDR3: CASSYKRVNLDTQYF. CDR3 sequence (DNA): TGTGCCAGCAGTTACAAGCGGGTTAATCTGGATACGCAGTATTTT. V usage is TRBV6-8 and J usage is TRBJ2-3; possibly TRBD2 for D (6 bases). Looked up from germline, CDR1 is MNHGY and CDR2 is SAAAGT. The CDR3 has 15 residues. V was trimmed by 2 bases and J by 6 bases, leaving 15 bases between them.

The chain employs TRBV4-3 and TRBJ2-3, with 12 bases that match TRBD2. Germline CDR1 is LGHNA and CDR2 is YSLEER. V was clipped by 8 bases and J by 5 bases; unmatched bases: 8. The CDR3 is 15 amino acids. The CDR3: CASSPSGRAGDTQYF. CDR3 sequence (DNA): TGCGCCAGCTCCCCTAGCGGGAGGGCTGGAGATACGCAGTATTTT.

V gene TRBV3-1 combines with J gene TRBJ2-2; 7 bases agree with TRBD1. Per the germline V gene, CDR1 is LGHDT and CDR2 is YNNKEL (reference sequence). J gave up 6 bases and V 1 base, and 5 bases lay outside the gene matches. CDR3 length equals 15 residues. The CDR3 loop reads CASSQGQGFPGELFF. CDR3 in DNA: TGTGCCAGCAGCCAAGGACAGGGCTTCCCCGGGGAGCTGTTTTTT.

The chain couples TRBV19 to TRBJ2-5; maybe TRBD1 (6 bases). Trimming pared 5 bases from V and 5 bases from J, leaving 15 bases between. In germline, CDR1 is LNHDA, CDR2 SQIVND (reference sequence). CDR3 length equals 14 residues. Written as DNA, the CDR3 is TGTGCCAGTAGTTCGACCTACAGGGCGGAGACCCAGTACTTC. Translating gives CASSSTYRAETQYF.

The chain uses TRBV6-2 or TRBV6-3 and TRBJ2-2, with D perhaps matching TRBD2 (5 bases). Trimming cost V 0 bases and J 3 bases, with 11 bases left between them. Per the germline V gene, CDR1 is MNHEY and CDR2 is SVGEGT. CDR3 length equals 16 residues. The CDR3 DNA reads as TGTGCCAGCAGTTACTCGAGCCCGGGATACACCGGGGAGCTGTTTTTT. This sequence encodes CASSYSSPGYTGELFF.

This clonotype has a handful of counts. The chain has TRBV2 and TRBJ1-2; a weak D match, TRBD1 (5 bases). The ends were cut back, 6 bases at V and 8 bases at J, with 22 bases in the middle. This CDR3 has 15 amino acids. CDR1 is SNHLY and CDR2 is FYNNEI in the germline V gene. CDR3 sequence: CASRQTGREYWGYTF. CDR3 nucleotide sequence: TGTGCCAGCAGACAAACGGGCAGGGAGTATTGGGGCTACACCTTC.

In this sample, this clonotype turned up a few times. V usage is TRBV6-5 and J usage is TRBJ1-4, with D perhaps matching TRBD1 (5 bases). The CDR3 consists of 15 residues. Trimming cost V 0 bases and J 3 bases, with 8 bases left between them. Germline CDR1 MNHEY, CDR2 SVGAGI. This CDR3 reads CASSYSGVSNEKLFF. For the CDR3, the DNA is TGTGCCAGCAGTTACTCAGGGGTTTCTAATGAAAAACTGTTTTTT.

This rearrangement joins TRBV7-9 to TRBJ1-3; D ambiguous. Trimming cost V 7 bases and J 0 bases, with 10 bases left between them. Per the germline V gene, CDR1 is SEHNR and CDR2 is FQNEAQ (reference sequence). The CDR3 has 14 residues. The CDR3 here is CASTPESSGNTIYF. CDR3 in DNA: TGTGCCAGCACCCCGGAGTCCTCTGGAAACACCATATATTTT.

CDR3 protein: CSARAHLAGSQETQYF. In DNA form, the CDR3 reads TGCAGTGCTAGAGCCCATCTAGCGGGCAGCCAAGAGACCCAGTACTTC. The rearrangement links TRBV20-1 to TRBJ2-5, with 8 bases lining up with TRBD2. Germline loops: CDR1 DFQATT, CDR2 SNEGSKA (reference sequence). Trimming took 1 base from V and 1 from J; bases not matched to a gene: 8. The length of the CDR3 is 16 residues.

The V and J genes are TRBV6-6 and TRBJ1-6; TRBD1 is a possible D gene (5 bases). The V end was cut by 7 bases, the J end by 9 bases, with 16 bases between. Germline assignment: CDR1 MNHNY and CDR2 SVGAGI (reference sequence). The CDR3 runs 14 residues. For the CDR3, the DNA is TGTGCCAGCACCATTAGGGGTGGGGGTTCACCCCTCCACTTT. This codes for CASTIRGGGSPLHF.

This clonotype was detected a few times. The chain carries TRBV6-2 or TRBV6-3 and TRBJ2-7, with TRBD1 identical over 10 bases. V lost 4 bases and J lost 3; bases outside the gene matches: 9. CDR3 size: 16 residues. Germline values: CDR1 MNHEY, CDR2 SVGEGT. The CDR3 is CASSWDRDRGLYEQYF. CDR3 bases: TGTGCCAGCAGTTGGGACCGGGACAGGGGCCTCTACGAGCAGTACTTC.